This T cell receptor beta chain comes out of a study of T-cell memory formation after mild COVID-19. Whole-study findings and limits: Day 37-peaking second-wave clones had unconfirmed SARS-CoV-2 specificity.

From the 5' RACE reads, TCRdb called clonotypes with MiXCR, one entry per CDR3 protein. The sample carries some 330,000 distinct CDR3 sequences, approximately 21% recorded once. This clonotype was found a few times. Its antigen is not identified. The germline V gene encodes CDR1 SEHNR and CDR2 FQNEAQ (reference sequence). The CDR3 has 15 residues. Unmatched junction bases numbered 10, after V lost 5 bases and J lost 4 bases. J is TRBJ1-1 and V is TRBV7-9; 7 nucleotides line up with TRBD1. The material sequenced was PBMCs or a T cell subset sorted from them (not recorded which). This sequence originates from an adult woman who had mild COVID-19 (a few samples of this study predate the infection). Cell type and time point are not known. CDR3 in DNA: TGTGCCAGCAGCCAGCGACAGGGTGGGGTCACTGAAGCTTTCTTT. Encoded protein: CASSQRQGGVTEAFF.